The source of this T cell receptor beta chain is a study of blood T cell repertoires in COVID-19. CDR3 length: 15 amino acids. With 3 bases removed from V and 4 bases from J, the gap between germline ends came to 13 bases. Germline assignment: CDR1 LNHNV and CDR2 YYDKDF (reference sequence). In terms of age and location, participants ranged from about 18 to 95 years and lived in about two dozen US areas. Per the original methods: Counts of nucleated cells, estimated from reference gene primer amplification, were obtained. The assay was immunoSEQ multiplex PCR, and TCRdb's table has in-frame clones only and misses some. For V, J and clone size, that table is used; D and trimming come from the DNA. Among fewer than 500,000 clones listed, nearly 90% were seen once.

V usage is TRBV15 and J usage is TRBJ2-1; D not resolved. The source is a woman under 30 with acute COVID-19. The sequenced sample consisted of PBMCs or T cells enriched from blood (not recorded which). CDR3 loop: CATSSRRSPYNEQFF. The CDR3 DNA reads TGTGCCACCAGCAGTCGTCGGAGTCCATACAATGAGCAGTTCTTC.